These 32 T cell receptor beta chains were all obtained from the same sample, sequenced in a study of shared clonotypes between healthy human individuals. Some clones are missing from TCRdb's copy, which holds only in-frame ones; the method was immunoSEQ multiplex PCR. The sample holds millions of clones; 93% are singletons and the top ten take 1.5% to 2%. CD45RO-negative CD8 cells positively selected for CCR7 made up the naive population, which excluded terminally differentiated effector memory CD45RA+ cells. Sequencing used naive CD8+ T cells from PBMCs. These receptors all come from a man aged 18-30 years in good health. Some clones in this sample may be carry-over from other donors' samples.

The CDR3 spells CAISTSGSIDEQFF. CDR3 in DNA: TGTGCCATCAGTACTAGCGGGAGTATTGATGAGCAGTTCTTC. V usage is TRBV10-3 and J usage is TRBJ2-1; TRBD2 agrees at 11 bases. V dropped 5 bases and J dropped 8; count of bases not matched to a gene: 5. CDR1 and CDR2 from the germline V gene are ENHRY and SYGVKD. CDR3 length: 14 residues.

Here the CDR3 reads CASSEGTGRVGELFF. The CDR3 DNA follows: TGTGCCAGTAGTGAAGGGACAGGGCGCGTCGGGGAGCTGTTTTTT. This chain connects TRBV19 to TRBJ2-2, with 9 bases fitting TRBD1. V gave up 5 bases and J gave up 7 bases; unmatched junction bases: 8. There are 15 residues in the CDR3. CDR1 and CDR2 from the germline V gene are LNHDA and SQIVND (reference sequence).

In DNA, the CDR3 is TGTGCCAGCAGTGGAGCCCGGACACTTTCGCCCCAGCCCCAGCATTTT. Translating it yields CASSGARTLSPQPQHF. The chain couples TRBV2 to TRBJ1-5; possible D gene TRBD1, 5 bases. V dropped 4 bases and J dropped 7 bases, with 20 bases sitting between them. The germline V gene has CDR1 SNHLY and CDR2 FYNNEI. This CDR3 comprises 16 residues.

The chain links TRBV6-1 to TRBJ1-1; possibly TRBD1 for D (5 bases). Trimming stripped 4 bases from V and 0 bases from J, with 9 bases between. This CDR3 has 14 residues. Looked up from germline, CDR1 is MNHNS and CDR2 is SASEGT. The CDR3 bases are TGTGCCAGCAGTGCTCGGGGCATGAACACTGAAGCTTTCTTT. Translating gives CASSARGMNTEAFF.

This sequence joins TRBV4-3 and TRBJ2-5; TRBD1 matches at 9 bases. V lost 0 bases and J lost 5; bases outside the gene matches: 7. The V gene's germline CDR1 is LGHNA and CDR2 YSLEER. The CDR3 loop spans 16 amino acids. CDR3 DNA sequence: TGCGCCAGCAGCCAAGAACTGGGACAGGGAAGCGAGACCCAGTACTTC. As protein: CASSQELGQGSETQYF.

V is TRBV4-1 and J is TRBJ2-5; 10 bases are shared with TRBD1. The tail of the sequence fits TRBJ2-7 better, so the J call may be wrong. The CDR3 sequence is 16 residues long. Germline CDR1 is MGHRA and CDR2 is YSYEKL. The CDR3 here is CASSPRQGAGLDEQYF. DNA for the CDR3: TGCGCCAGCAGCCCGCGACAGGGGGCTGGTCTGGACGAGCAGTACTTC.

Worth noting for this clone: The conserved final phenylalanine or tryptophan is absent from the CDR3, which likely points to a read error. The rearrangement links TRBV11-2 to TRBJ1-5, with 11 bases identical to TRBD1. The CDR3 is 15 amino acids. CDR1 and CDR2 (germline): SGHAT, FQNNGV. CDR3 nucleotide sequence: TGTGCCAGCAGGTTAGGACAGGGGGCTTGGCAGCCCCAGCATCTT. It codes for CASRLGQGAWQPQHL.

The V call is TRBV10-2, the J call TRBJ1-3; D may be TRBD1 (6 bases). Germline CDR1 is WSHSY and CDR2 is SAAADI. The CDR3 runs to 16 residues. The V end was cut by 2 bases, the J end by 0 bases, with 11 bases between. CDR3 DNA: TGCGCCAGCAGTGAGACAGGGCCATACTCTGGAAACACCATATATTTT. Its protein product is CASSETGPYSGNTIYF.

The rearrangement uses TRBV4-1 and TRBJ1-3, with a weak D call TRBD1 (5 bases). Germline V gives CDR1 MGHRA, CDR2 YSYEKL. V was clipped by 5 bases and J by 0 bases, with 14 bases between them. CDR3 length: 16 residues. This CDR3 is CASSGAGDYSGNTIYF. CDR3 bases: TGCGCCAGCAGCGGTGCGGGGGACTACTCTGGAAACACCATATATTTT.

The chain combines TRBV13 with TRBJ2-7, with 8 bases identical to TRBD2. Trimming cost V 1 base and J 2 bases; bases outside gene matches: 4. The germline gives CDR1 PRHDT, CDR2 FYEKMQ (reference sequence). The CDR3 sequence is 15 residues long. The chain's CDR3 is CASSLASGSTYEQYF. The CDR3, as DNA: TGTGCCAGCAGCTTAGCAAGCGGGAGTACCTACGAGCAGTACTTC. The full variable domain, in which reference TRBV13 and TRBJ2-7 provide the parts outside the CDR3, is AAGVIQSPRHLIKEKRETATLKCYPIPRHDTVYWYQQGPGQDPQFLISFYEKMQSDKGSIPDRFSAQQFSDYHSELNMSSLELGDSALYFCASSLASGSTYEQYFGPGTRLTVT.

The genes are TRBV30 and TRBJ2-3; TRBD1 might be the D (6 bases). CDR1 is GTSNPN and CDR2 is SVGIG in the germline V gene (reference sequence). V shed 2 bases and J shed 5 bases, with 11 bases lying between them. The CDR3 runs to 13 residues. The CDR3 DNA reads as TGTGCCTGGAGTCGGGAAGGGGGAGATACGCAGTATTTT. Translation gives CAWSREGGDTQYF.

V and J are TRBV29-1 and TRBJ2-1, with 7 bases identical to TRBD1. J gave up 3 bases and V 6 bases, and 8 bases lay outside the gene matches. CDR1 and CDR2 from the germline V gene are SQVTM and ANQGSEA. The CDR3 consists of 14 residues. The CDR3 coding sequence is TGCAGCGTGATACCGGGACAGATCTACAATGAGCAGTTCTTC. As protein: CSVIPGQIYNEQFF.

V usage is TRBV4-1 and J usage is TRBJ2-7; D may be TRBD2 (5 bases). Looked up from germline, CDR1 is MGHRA and CDR2 is YSYEKL. The CDR3 loop spans 15 amino acids. Trimming took off 2 bases at V and 4 bases at J, with 15 bases between the two ends. The CDR3 DNA sequence: TGCGCCAGCAGCCAAACCGAGGGCAGAAAGTACGAGCAGTACTTC. The encoded protein is CASSQTEGRKYEQYF.

This sequence joins TRBV6-5 and TRBJ2-7; maybe TRBD1 (5 bases). Germline lookup yields CDR1 MNHEY and CDR2 SVGAGI. The CDR3 is 12 residues long. The V end was cut by 8 bases, the J end by 2 bases, with 10 bases between. This CDR3 reads CASQGLPYEQYF. The CDR3 region has the DNA TGTGCCAGCCAGGGCTTACCCTACGAGCAGTACTTC.

The chain joins TRBV7-2 to TRBJ1-1; D call uncertain. CDR1 and CDR2 (germline): SGHTA, FQGNSA. V was shortened by 2 bases and J by 6 bases, with 7 bases between the two germline ends. The CDR3 sequence is 12 residues long. The CDR3 DNA reads TGTGCCAGCAGCTTACTCAGGTCTGAAGCTTTCTTT. As protein: CASSLLRSEAFF.

The chain recombines TRBV7-9 with TRBJ2-1; weak D call: TRBD2 (6 bases). Trimming stripped 2 bases from V and 6 bases from J, with 14 bases between. The CDR3 is 15 amino acids. Germline V gives CDR1 SEHNR, CDR2 FQNEAQ (reference sequence). In DNA, the CDR3 is TGTGCCAGCAGCTTATCGGGGGAGAGAAGCAATGAGCAGTTCTTC. Translating gives CASSLSGERSNEQFF.

This clone has just a few counts. The chain recombines TRBV27 with TRBJ1-1; D gene unclear. Germline CDR1 reads MNHEY; CDR2 reads SMNVEV (reference sequence). This CDR3 contains 15 residues. Trimming cost V 7 bases and J 0 bases, with 15 bases left between them. In DNA, the CDR3 is TGTGCCAGCATGGAGAGGGTAGGCCTGAACACTGAAGCTTTCTTT. Residues: CASMERVGLNTEAFF.

This chain joins TRBV2 and TRBJ1-1; 7 positions match TRBD1. The J segment lost 1 base and the V segment lost 7 bases, leaving 3 bases of the junction unmatched. Germline CDR1 is SNHLY and CDR2 is FYNNEI. This CDR3 is 13 amino acids long. The CDR3 region has the DNA TGTGCCAGCAAGGGGGCGTCGAACACTGAAGCTTTCTTT. Its protein product is CASKGASNTEAFF. Complete variable domain (other parts from reference TRBV2 and TRBJ1-1): EPEVTQTPSHQVTQMGQEVILRCVPISNHLYFYWYRQILGQKVEFLVSFYNNEISEKSEIFDDQFSVERPDGSNFTLKIRSTKLEDSAMYFCASKGASNTEAFFGQGTRLTVV.

This chain links TRBV2 with TRBJ2-1; 16 nucleotides align to TRBD2. The junction had 2 bases not matched to a gene; V was cut back by 5 bases and J by 7 bases. Germline V lookup: CDR1 SNHLY, CDR2 FYNNEI. This CDR3 has 15 amino acids. Written as DNA, the CDR3 is TGTGCCAGCAGTACGGGACTAGCGGGGGGGAATGAGCAGTTCTTC. The encoded protein is CASSTGLAGGNEQFF.

The CDR3 loop is CASSHRAGTRDGYTF. CDR3 DNA: TGTGCCAGCAGCCACCGTGCCGGGACAAGAGATGGCTACACCTTC. The rearrangement joins TRBV14 to TRBJ1-2, with D perhaps TRBD1 (6 bases). CDR3 length equals 15 residues. Trimming took off 3 bases at V and 6 bases at J, with 17 bases between the two ends. Germline V gives CDR1 SGHDN, CDR2 FVKESK.

The count of this clone is one. The chain uses TRBV9 and TRBJ2-7; D gene uncertain. Deletions cut 0 bases from V and 0 bases from J, with 7 bases between. Germline V lookup: CDR1 SGDLS, CDR2 YYNGEE. The CDR3 length is 14 residues. The CDR3 reads CASSVGHPSYEQYF. The CDR3 region has the DNA TGTGCCAGCAGCGTAGGACATCCCTCCTACGAGCAGTACTTC.

The V and J genes are TRBV13 and TRBJ2-2; either TRBD1 or TRBD2 may fit D (5 bases each). Germline-derived CDR1 and CDR2 are PRHDT and FYEKMQ (reference sequence). V was shortened by 5 bases and J by 8 bases, with 18 bases between the two germline ends. This CDR3 is 15 amino acids long. The CDR3 bases are TGTGCCAGCAGCCCTGGGCAGGGAGCTGGGGGGGAGCTGTTTTTT. Encoded protein: CASSPGQGAGGELFF.

J is TRBJ1-2 and V is TRBV7-9; D unclear. The CDR3 is 16 residues long. V was pared by 3 bases and J by 3 bases, with 17 bases between. Per the germline V gene, CDR1 is SEHNR and CDR2 is FQNEAQ (reference sequence). The CDR3 DNA follows: TGTGCCAGCAGCTTCCCCCCTCCCGGTCCCGACTATGGCTACACCTTC. Its translation is CASSFPPPGPDYGYTF.

J is TRBJ2-7 and V is TRBV29-1; 12 nucleotides align to TRBD2. V trimming: 1 base; J trimming: 9 bases; junction bases outside the gene matches: 7. This CDR3 has 14 amino acids. CDR1 is SQVTM, CDR2 ANQGSEA, per germline. CDR3 sequence: CSVEGLAGEYVQYF. In nucleotides, the CDR3 is TGCAGCGTTGAAGGACTAGCGGGAGAATATGTGCAGTACTTC.

This chain uses TRBV14 with TRBJ1-1, with a possible D match to TRBD1 (6 bases). Trimming removed 3 bases from V and 5 bases from J, with 16 bases in between. CDR1 and CDR2 from the germline V gene are SGHDN and FVKESK. The CDR3 has 15 amino acids. Written as DNA, the CDR3 is TGTGCCAGCAGCCATCTTGGGGGGCTGGGGACTGAAGCTTTCTTT. Its protein is CASSHLGGLGTEAFF.

This rearrangement joins TRBV27 to TRBJ1-2, with a possible D match to TRBD1 (5 bases). The germline V gene has CDR1 MNHEY and CDR2 SMNVEV (reference sequence). The CDR3 extends over 13 amino acids. Trimming took off 8 bases at V and 4 bases at J, with 14 bases between the two ends. The CDR3 protein is CASAWGLGYGYTF. CDR3 DNA: TGTGCCAGCGCTTGGGGACTTGGCTATGGCTACACCTTC.

This chain links TRBV6-5 with TRBJ2-1, with D tentatively TRBD2 (5 bases). Trimming removed 0 bases from V and 6 bases from J, with 12 bases in between. Germline values: CDR1 MNHEY, CDR2 SVGAGI. The CDR3 spans 15 residues. CDR3 in DNA: TGTGCCAGCAGTTACTCGGCATCTAGCAGCAATGAGCAGTTCTTC. This encodes CASSYSASSSNEQFF.

This chain connects TRBV28 to TRBJ2-2; D remains unclear. CDR3 length: 15 amino acids. In germline, CDR1 is MDHEN, CDR2 SYDVKM. V shed 1 base and J shed 1 base, with 7 bases lying between them. The CDR3 here is CASSLFLVNTGELFF. The CDR3 DNA reads TGTGCCAGCAGTTTATTCCTAGTGAACACCGGGGAGCTGTTTTTT.

This chain links TRBV28 with TRBJ2-7; D is ambiguous. There are 16 residues in the CDR3. V was cut by 6 bases and J by 6 bases, with 24 bases left in between. Germline V gene sequence: CDR1 MDHEN, CDR2 SYDVKM. The CDR3 coding sequence is TGTGCCAGCAGACTCCTTGACGATATCAATGCCTCCGAGCAGTACTTC. This translates into CASRLLDDINASEQYF.

This CDR3 is CASRPITGGYGYTF. The CDR3 DNA follows: TGTGCCAGCAGACCCATAACAGGGGGCTATGGCTACACCTTC. The chain employs TRBV28 and TRBJ1-2, with 8 bases lining up with TRBD1. The CDR3 loop spans 14 amino acids. Germline CDR1 and CDR2: MDHEN and SYDVKM. V lost 6 bases to trimming and J lost 4 bases; unmatched junction nucleotides: 7.

The chain uses TRBV6-1 and TRBJ2-2; D ambiguous. Germline CDR1 MNHNS, CDR2 SASEGT. The V gene lost 4 bases and the J gene lost 0 bases, with 15 bases spanning the gap. The CDR3 totals 17 residues. The CDR3 region is CASSVQQPPANTGELFF. In DNA form, the CDR3 reads TGTGCCAGCAGTGTTCAGCAACCCCCCGCGAACACCGGGGAGCTGTTTTTT.

As for this clone: The identical CDR3 is also encoded by other nucleotide sequences in the sample. The rearrangement uses TRBV27 and TRBJ1-5, with 7 bases matching TRBD1. The CDR3 spans 14 residues. Trimming cost V 5 bases and J 2 bases; bases outside gene matches: 3. The germline V gene has CDR1 MNHEY and CDR2 SMNVEV (reference sequence). The CDR3 spells CASSPTGRNQPQHF. CDR3 nucleotide sequence: TGTGCCAGCAGTCCGACAGGGCGCAATCAGCCCCAGCATTTT.